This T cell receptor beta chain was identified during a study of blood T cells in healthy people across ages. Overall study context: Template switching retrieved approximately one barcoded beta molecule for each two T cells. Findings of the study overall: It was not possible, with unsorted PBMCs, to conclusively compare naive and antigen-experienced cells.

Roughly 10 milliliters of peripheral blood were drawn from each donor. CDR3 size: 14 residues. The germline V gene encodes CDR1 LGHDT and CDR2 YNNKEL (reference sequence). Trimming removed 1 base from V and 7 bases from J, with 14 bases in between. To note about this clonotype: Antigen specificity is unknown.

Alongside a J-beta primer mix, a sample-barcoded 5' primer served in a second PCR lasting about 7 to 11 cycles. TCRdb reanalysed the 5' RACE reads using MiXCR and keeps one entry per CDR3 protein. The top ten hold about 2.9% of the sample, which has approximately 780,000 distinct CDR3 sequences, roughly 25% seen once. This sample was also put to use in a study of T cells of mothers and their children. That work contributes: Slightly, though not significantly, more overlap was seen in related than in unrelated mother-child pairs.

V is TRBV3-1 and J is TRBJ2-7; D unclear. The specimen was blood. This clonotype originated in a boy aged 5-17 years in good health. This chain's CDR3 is CASSQVGSPREQYF. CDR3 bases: TGTGCCAGCAGCCAAGTGGGCAGCCCCCGGGAGCAGTACTTC.